This TCR beta chain emerged from a study of blood T cells in healthy people across ages. Study results and limitations: Percentage of naive T cells showed a strong correlation with TCR beta diversity.

PCR was performed a second time for about 6 to 11 cycles using a sample-barcoded 5' primer and a J-beta primer mix. Unique molecular identifiers of 12 random nucleotides labeled each cDNA. MiXCR, run by TCRdb on the 5' RACE reads, gives a single entry per CDR3 protein. The table records 1,500,000 or so distinct CDR3 sequences, 35% to 45% of them present only once. Remarks on this clonotype: Its antigen is undetermined.

Total RNA was extracted at no less than 5.5 micrograms per sample. This CDR3 has 12 residues. Trimming cost V 10 bases and J 0 bases, with 10 bases left between them. Germline CDR1 reads SEHNR; CDR2 reads FQNEAQ (reference sequence). The sequence came from a woman aged 18 to 35 in good health. The V call is TRBV7-9, the J call TRBJ2-7; either TRBD1 or TRBD2 may fit D (5 bases each). The sequenced sample was blood. This CDR3 is CATSGASYEQYF. CDR3 nucleotide sequence: TGTGCCACCTCCGGGGCCTCCTACGAGCAGTACTTC.